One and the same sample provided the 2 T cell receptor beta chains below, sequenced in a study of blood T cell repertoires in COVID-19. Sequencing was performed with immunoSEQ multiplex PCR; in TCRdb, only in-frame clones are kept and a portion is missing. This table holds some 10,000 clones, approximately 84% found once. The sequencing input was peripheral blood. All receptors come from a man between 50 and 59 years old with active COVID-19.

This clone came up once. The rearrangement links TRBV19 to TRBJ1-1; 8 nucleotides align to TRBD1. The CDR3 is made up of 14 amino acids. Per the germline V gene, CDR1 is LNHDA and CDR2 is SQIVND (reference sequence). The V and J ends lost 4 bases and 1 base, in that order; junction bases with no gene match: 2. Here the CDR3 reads CASSTGTGNTEAFF. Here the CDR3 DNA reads TGTGCCAGTAGTACGGGGACAGGGAACACTGAAGCTTTCTTT.

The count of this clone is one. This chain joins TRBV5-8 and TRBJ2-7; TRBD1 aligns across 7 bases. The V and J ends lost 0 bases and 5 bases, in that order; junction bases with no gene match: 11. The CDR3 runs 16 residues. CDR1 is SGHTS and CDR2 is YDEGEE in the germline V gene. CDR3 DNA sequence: TGTGCCAGCAGCTTGGTGAAGGGGGCGGCCGGGGACGAGCAGTACTTC. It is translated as CASSLVKGAAGDEQYF.